Below, 21 T cell receptor beta chains from the same sample are listed, as sequenced in a study of blood T cell repertoires in COVID-19. Libraries were prepared by immunoSEQ multiplex PCR; TCRdb keeps only in-frame clonotypes and omits some of them. The data contain more than 200,000 clones, approximately 82% of them singletons. Sequenced sample: peripheral blood. Every receptor here comes from a woman aged 40 to 50 who had recovered from COVID-19.

V usage is TRBV11-3 and J usage is TRBJ1-6; D remains ambiguous. The CDR3 is 14 residues long. Trimming took 1 base from V and 9 from J, leaving 10 bases between them. Germline V lookup: CDR1 SGHNT, CDR2 YENEEA. DNA for the CDR3: TGTGCCAGCAGCTTAGTAGACATTTTTTCACCCCTCCACTTT. Residues: CASSLVDIFSPLHF.

This clone was detected only once. V is TRBV18 and J is TRBJ2-2, with a possible D match to TRBD1 (5 bases). CDR1 and CDR2 (germline): KGHSH, LQKENI. Trimming shortened V by 3 bases and J by 4 bases, and 18 bases separated the two germline ends. CDR3 length equals 17 residues. CDR3 sequence (DNA): TGTGCCAGCTCACCGGGTGGGGCCTCCGGAACCACCGGGGAGCTGTTTTTT. Its translation is CASSPGGASGTTGELFF.

V and J are TRBV27 and TRBJ2-6, with TRBD1 identical over 9 bases. J was trimmed by 4 bases and V by 5 bases; bases with no gene match: 9. CDR3 length: 17 amino acids. Germline V gene sequence: CDR1 MNHEY, CDR2 SMNVEV (reference sequence). The CDR3 loop is CASSLGQGRYGANVLTF. The CDR3 DNA is TGTGCCAGCAGTCTGGGACAGGGTCGTTACGGGGCCAACGTCCTGACTTTC. Full variable domain (remainder filled in from reference TRBV27 and TRBJ2-6): EAQVTQNPRYLITVTGKKLTVTCSQNMNHEYMSWYRQDPGLGLRQIYYSMNVEVTDKGDVPEGYKVSRKEKRNFPLILESPSPNQTSLYFCASSLGQGRYGANVLTFGAGSRLTVL.

The V call is TRBV6-5, the J call TRBJ1-1; a possible D gene is TRBD1 (6 bases). Germline CDR1 MNHEY, CDR2 SVGAGI. This CDR3 spans 16 amino acids. Trimming took 0 bases from V and 0 from J, leaving 11 bases between them. The CDR3: CASSYSGGAMNTEAFF. DNA for the CDR3: TGTGCCAGCAGTTACTCGGGGGGGGCCATGAACACTGAAGCTTTCTTT.

This clone has a single count. The gene calls are TRBV2 and TRBJ2-3, with D perhaps TRBD2 (6 bases). CDR1 and CDR2 (germline): SNHLY, FYNNEI. V shed 8 bases and J shed 5 bases, with 8 bases lying between them. The CDR3 spans 11 residues. The CDR3 loop is CASSGEDTQYF. CDR3 coding DNA: TGTGCCAGCTCGGGGGAAGATACGCAGTATTTT.

The chain is built from TRBV14 and TRBJ1-1, with 10 bases lining up with TRBD1. With 4 bases clipped from V and 1 base from J, the junction kept 9 bases outside the gene matches. Germline V CDR1 and CDR2: SGHDN, FVKESK. CDR3 length: 17 residues. The DNA for the CDR3 is TGTGCCAGCAGCCCCGGACAGGGGGTAAAGGGGAACACTGAAGCTTTCTTT. Its protein is CASSPGQGVKGNTEAFF.

This clone has only one observation. V and J are TRBV7-8 and TRBJ1-1; a possible D gene is TRBD1 (5 bases). Deletions cut 5 bases from V and 5 bases from J, with 24 bases between. The CDR3 has 17 residues. Germline V gives CDR1 SGHVS, CDR2 FQNEAQ. The CDR3 DNA reads as TGTGCCAGCAGCCCCGGAACAGGCCTAGTACTCGTTACTGAAGCTTTCTTT. Its protein product is CASSPGTGLVLVTEAFF.

The chain carries TRBV6-6 and TRBJ2-3; 7 bases agree with TRBD2. The CDR3 covers 14 residues. The V and J ends lost 7 bases and 2 bases, in that order; junction bases with no gene match: 6. Germline V gene lookup returns CDR1 MNHNY and CDR2 SVGAGI (reference sequence). CDR3 DNA: TGTGCCAGCATTAATAGCGGGTACACAGATACGCAGTATTTT. Amino acids: CASINSGYTDTQYF.

This chain links TRBV2 with TRBJ2-5, with 7 bases that match TRBD2. The CDR3 is 13 amino acids. Germline loops: CDR1 SNHLY, CDR2 FYNNEI. V was pared by 6 bases and J by 5 bases, with 6 bases of the junction left unmatched. The CDR3 reads CASRPTSVETQYF. In DNA, the CDR3 is TGTGCCAGCAGGCCAACTAGCGTCGAGACCCAGTACTTC.

The chain is built from TRBV5-1 and TRBJ2-5; TRBD2 agrees at 12 bases. Germline CDR1 is SGHRS and CDR2 is YFSETQ. V trimming: 4 bases; J trimming: 0 bases; junction bases outside the gene matches: 1. The CDR3 is 15 residues long. Written as DNA, the CDR3 is TGCGCCAGCAGCCTAGCGGGGGGGCACCAAGAGACCCAGTACTTC. This encodes CASSLAGGHQETQYF.

This clone was seen more than once but under ten times. J is TRBJ1-5 and V is TRBV5-1; 9 nucleotides agree with TRBD1. The CDR3 consists of 15 residues. CDR1 is SGHRS, CDR2 YFSETQ, per germline. With V trimmed by 0 bases and J by 7 bases, 5 bases remained unmatched. CDR3 loop: CASSLAGQGGQPQHF. The CDR3, as DNA: TGCGCCAGCAGCTTGGCGGGACAGGGAGGACAGCCCCAGCATTTT.

The rearrangement uses TRBV21-1 and TRBJ2-7; TRBD2 is taken as the D call from the table, unchecked against the DNA. TRBV21-1 is tagged as a pseudogene. CDR3 length: 14 residues. CDR3 protein: CASSRRVSSYEQYF. The CDR3 bases are TGTGCCAGCAGCCGGCGGGTGAGCTCCTACGAGCAGTACTTC.

This clone was counted a single time. The chain has TRBV28 and TRBJ2-5, with D tentatively TRBD2 (5 bases). The CDR3 spans 15 residues. The germline V gene has CDR1 MDHEN and CDR2 SYDVKM. The V gene lost 3 bases and the J gene lost 3 bases, with 14 bases spanning the gap. Written as DNA, the CDR3 is TGTGCCAGCAGTTTTCCCCAGCGGTCGGAAGAGACCCAGTACTTC. It specifies CASSFPQRSEETQYF.

This clone appeared many times. This chain uses TRBV19 with TRBJ2-5, with 8 nucleotides matching TRBD2. Losses at the gene ends were 1 base for V and 5 bases for J; bases not matched to a gene: 3. This CDR3 region has 14 residues. CDR1 is LNHDA, CDR2 SQIVND, per germline (reference sequence). CDR3 sequence: CASSIGASGETQYF. CDR3 nucleotide sequence: TGTGCCAGTAGTATAGGTGCTAGCGGGGAGACCCAGTACTTC.

This clone was seen only once. The CDR3 DNA follows: TGCAGCGTCGACAGGGTCACCTCCTACAATGAGCAGTTCTTC. Its protein is CSVDRVTSYNEQFF. This chain uses TRBV29-1 with TRBJ2-1; 7 bases are a match to TRBD1. CDR1 and CDR2 (germline): SQVTM, ANQGSEA. V lost 6 bases, J lost 0 bases, and 5 bases stayed unmatched. The CDR3 has 14 residues.

The chain combines TRBV3-1 (or the pseudogene TRBV3-2) with TRBJ2-1; a possible D gene is TRBD2 (6 bases). Germline CDR1 reads LGHDT; CDR2 reads YNNKEL (reference sequence). The V end was cut by 6 bases, the J end by 6 bases, with 9 bases between. The CDR3 totals 12 residues. The CDR3: CASRSGGNEQFF. The CDR3 DNA sequence: TGTGCCAGCAGGTCCGGGGGCAATGAGCAGTTCTTC.

DNA for the CDR3: TGTGCCAGCAGCAAAACAGGGTATACCTCCTACGAGCAGTACTTC. Its protein product is CASSKTGYTSYEQYF. The J gene is TRBJ2-7, the V gene TRBV6-2 or TRBV6-3; maybe TRBD1 (6 bases). Germline V gives CDR1 MNHEY, CDR2 SVGEGT. V shed 6 bases and J shed 0 bases, with 15 bases lying between them. The CDR3 extends over 15 amino acids.

Here the CDR3 reads CASSLTGGQPQHF. The CDR3 nucleotides read TGTGCCAGCAGTTTGACAGGGGGTCAGCCCCAGCATTTT. This sequence joins TRBV12-3 or TRBV12-4 and TRBJ1-5; 9 nucleotides line up with TRBD1. The CDR3 has 13 residues. V shed 3 bases and J 6 bases; nucleotides not matched to a gene: 0.

In DNA, the CDR3 is TGTGCCAGCAGCGTAGCTACGGGTGGAGGGAGTGAAAAACTGTTTTTT. Amino acid sequence: CASSVATGGGSEKLFF. This rearrangement joins TRBV9 to TRBJ1-4; no definite D call. The CDR3 is 16 amino acids. V dropped 0 bases and J dropped 7 bases, with 16 bases sitting between them. The V gene's germline CDR1 is SGDLS and CDR2 YYNGEE.

The chain uses TRBV7-8 and TRBJ2-7; 7 bases match TRBD2. Per germline, CDR1 SGHVS and CDR2 FQNEAQ. V gave up 2 bases and J gave up 5 bases; unmatched junction bases: 9. CDR3 size: 15 residues. CDR3 nucleotide sequence: TGTGCCAGCAGCTTATCCCCGGGACTACAGGACGAGCAGTACTTC. Translation gives CASSLSPGLQDEQYF.

The chain recombines TRBV7-9 with TRBJ2-1; 7 bases align to TRBD1. Losses at the gene ends were 0 bases for V and 6 bases for J; bases not matched to a gene: 14. Germline CDR1 and CDR2: SEHNR and FQNEAQ (reference sequence). The CDR3 has 18 amino acids. The DNA for the CDR3 is TGTGCCAGCAGCTTAGCGCTCGATTCAGGGGGTGTGGGCAATGAGCAGTTCTTC. Protein: CASSLALDSGGVGNEQFF.